The T cell receptor (beta chain) described here comes from a study of T cell responses to AZD1222 COVID-19 vaccine. CDR1 is SGHTA and CDR2 is FQGNSA in the germline V gene. V lost 8 bases to trimming and J lost 2 bases, with 16 bases between them. The length of the CDR3 is 15 residues. The table came from immunoSEQ multiplex PCR; TCRdb's copy has only in-frame clones and leaves some out. In the table there are roughly 110,000 clones, 70% to 90% of which are singletons. The sample consisted of peripheral blood, taken 28 days after the second AZD1222 dose. This TCR derives from an adult who received the AZD1222 COVID-19 vaccine. The rearrangement joins TRBV7-2 to TRBJ1-5; D is uncertain. Here the CDR3 DNA reads TGTGCCAGCTCTCCGGGAGGGCCGGGCAATCAGCCCCAGCATTTT. Its protein product is CASSPGGPGNQPQHF.